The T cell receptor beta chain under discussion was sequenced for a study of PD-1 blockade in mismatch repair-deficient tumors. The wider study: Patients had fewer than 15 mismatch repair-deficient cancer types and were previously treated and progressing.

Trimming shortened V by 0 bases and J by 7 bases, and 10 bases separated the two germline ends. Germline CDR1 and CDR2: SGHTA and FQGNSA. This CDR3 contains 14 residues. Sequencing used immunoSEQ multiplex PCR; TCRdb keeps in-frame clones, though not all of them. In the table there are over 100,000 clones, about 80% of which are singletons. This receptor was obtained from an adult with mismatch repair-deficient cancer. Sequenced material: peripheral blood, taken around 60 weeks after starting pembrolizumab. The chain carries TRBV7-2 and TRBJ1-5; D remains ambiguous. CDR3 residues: CASSLARVGQPQHF. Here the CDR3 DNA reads TGTGCCAGCAGCTTAGCTAGGGTAGGGCAGCCCCAGCATTTT.